Sequencing of this TCR beta chain was carried out in a study of T cell responses to AZD1222 COVID-19 vaccine. Regarding the study as a whole: The CD4 TCRs associated with vaccination extended across spike and predominated at 160-218 and 743-854. It should be noted that donors were predominantly white British and more often female, and clonal diversity was possibly underestimated.

Some clones are missing from TCRdb's copy, which holds only in-frame ones; the method was immunoSEQ multiplex PCR. Here the sample spans some 150,000 clones, about 85% being singletons. V was pared by 5 bases and J by 3 bases, with 13 bases between. The CDR3 totals 15 residues. Germline V gene sequence: CDR1 SGHVS, CDR2 FNYEAQ. With regard to this clone: Its cognate antigen is unknown.

The chain employs TRBV7-6 and TRBJ2-2; D gene uncertain. The sequence derives from an adult who had recovered from COVID-19. The sample here was peripheral blood, taken after recovery from COVID-19. As DNA, the CDR3 is TGTGCCAGCAGCCCAGGCCAATTATACACCGGGGAGCTGTTTTTT. Residues: CASSPGQLYTGELFF.